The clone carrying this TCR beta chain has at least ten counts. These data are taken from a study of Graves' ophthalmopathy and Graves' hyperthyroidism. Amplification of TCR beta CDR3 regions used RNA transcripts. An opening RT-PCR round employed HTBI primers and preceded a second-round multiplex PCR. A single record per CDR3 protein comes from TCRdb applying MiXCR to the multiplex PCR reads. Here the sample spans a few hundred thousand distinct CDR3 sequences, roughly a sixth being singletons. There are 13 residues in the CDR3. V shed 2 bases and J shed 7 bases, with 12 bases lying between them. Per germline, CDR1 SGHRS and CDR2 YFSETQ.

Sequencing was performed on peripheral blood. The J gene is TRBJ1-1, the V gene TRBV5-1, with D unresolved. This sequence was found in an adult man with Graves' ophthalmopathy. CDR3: CASSFSQRNEAFF. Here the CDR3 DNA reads TGCGCCAGCAGCTTCTCCCAGAGAAATGAAGCTTTCTTT.